These 9 T cell receptor beta chains originate from one sample sequenced in a study of blood T cells in healthy people across ages. The authors ran a second PCR of 7 to 11 cycles using a sample-barcoded 5' primer and a J-beta primer mix. TCRdb fed the 5' RACE reads into MiXCR, producing one record per CDR3 protein. Among 650,000 to 950,000 distinct CDR3 sequences listed, about 42% were seen once. The sample comprised blood. Receptors originate from a man aged 60 to 75 in good health.

This clonotype was seen a few times. The chain couples TRBV5-5 to TRBJ2-7; 13 bases are a match to TRBD2. V was clipped by 0 bases and J by 6 bases; unmatched bases: 9. The germline V gene encodes CDR1 SGHKS and CDR2 YYEKEE (reference sequence). The CDR3 totals 17 residues. The CDR3 nucleotides are TGTGCCAGCAGCTTGGCCTTTTTAGGACTAGCGGGGGCCGAGCAGTACTTC. Translated: CASSLAFLGLAGAEQYF.

This clonotype was counted many times. This chain links TRBV24-1 with TRBJ2-1; perhaps TRBD2 as D (5 bases). Germline V CDR1 and CDR2: KGHDR, SFDVKD. V dropped 3 bases and J dropped 1 base, with 9 bases sitting between them. This CDR3 region has 15 residues. The CDR3 DNA is TGTGCCACCAGTGATAGGAGGTCTTCCTACAATGAGCAGTTCTTC. Residues: CATSDRRSSYNEQFF.

This clonotype was recorded a few times. This chain uses TRBV4-3 with TRBJ1-1; no clear D gene. With 0 bases removed from V and 5 bases from J, the gap between germline ends came to 13 bases. The CDR3 is 15 residues long. Looked up from germline, CDR1 is LGHNA and CDR2 is YSLEER. CDR3 sequence reads: CASSQEGGQRTEAFF. The DNA for the CDR3 is TGCGCCAGCAGCCAAGAAGGAGGGCAGAGGACTGAAGCTTTCTTT.

The V gene is TRBV7-9, the J gene TRBJ2-7; 9 bases are shared with TRBD1. Germline CDR1 is SEHNR and CDR2 is FQNEAQ (reference sequence). This CDR3 has 15 amino acids. Unmatched junction bases numbered 7, after V lost 5 bases and J lost 2 bases. The CDR3 here is CASSPGTGITYEQYF. DNA of the CDR3: TGTGCCAGCAGCCCCGGGACAGGGATAACCTACGAGCAGTACTTC.

J is TRBJ2-1 and V is TRBV6-2 or TRBV6-3; D may be TRBD2 (6 bases). Germline V gene data show CDR1 as MNHEY and CDR2 as SVGEGT. The V gene lost 5 bases and the J gene lost 3 bases, with 14 bases spanning the gap. This CDR3 is built from 15 residues. DNA of the CDR3: TGTGCCAGCAGTCAACTAGCTTCCCTCTACAATGAGCAGTTCTTC. Its translation is CASSQLASLYNEQFF.

This clonotype appeared a single time. In DNA, the CDR3 is TGTGCCAGCAGTTACGGTATAAAGGGGCCAGGCGAGCAGTACTTC. This sequence encodes CASSYGIKGPGEQYF. The rearrangement links TRBV6-5 to TRBJ2-7; TRBD1 might be the D (5 bases). There are 15 residues in the CDR3. V was clipped by 2 bases and J by 6 bases, with 17 bases between them. The germline CDR1 and CDR2 sequences are MNHEY and SVGAGI.

The genes are TRBV20-1 and TRBJ2-2; the D is unclear. Germline lookup yields CDR1 DFQATT and CDR2 SNEGSKA (reference sequence). The CDR3 spans 14 residues. V lost 4 bases and J lost 0, with 9 bases in between. The DNA for the CDR3 is TGCAGTGCTAAGACACCGACGAACACCGGGGAGCTGTTTTTT. Translation: CSAKTPTNTGELFF.

The table lists this clonotype with a few counts. The chain combines TRBV9 with TRBJ2-3; a possible D gene is TRBD1 (6 bases). Between the trimmed V and J ends, which lost 0 bases and 4 bases, there was a span of 12 bases. The CDR3 runs 15 residues. Germline CDR1 SGDLS, CDR2 YYNGEE. CDR3: CASSVVGRGSDTQYF. The CDR3 nucleotides read TGTGCCAGCAGCGTAGTTGGCAGGGGATCAGATACGCAGTATTTT.

V is TRBV28 and J is TRBJ2-3; tentatively, D is TRBD2 (5 bases). The V gene lost 8 bases and the J gene lost 5 bases, with 14 bases spanning the gap. There are 13 residues in the CDR3. Germline V lookup: CDR1 MDHEN, CDR2 SYDVKM. CDR3 sequence: CASDEARGDTQYF. In nucleotides, the CDR3 is TGTGCCAGCGACGAGGCCCGGGGAGATACGCAGTATTTT.